Shown below are 13 T cell receptor beta chains from a single sample sequenced in a study of control samples from healthy donors and cancer patients. TCRdb's table, derived via immunoSEQ multiplex PCR, lists solely in-frame clones and lacks some. The repertoire holds fewer than 50,000 clones, with just over 90% as singletons. The sequencing sample was made of PBMCs. The source is a young man with colorectal cancer.

Here the CDR3 reads CASSLSRDRVAYGYTF. For the CDR3, the DNA is TGTGCCAGCAGCTTGTCCCGGGACAGGGTTGCCTATGGCTACACCTTC. The chain is built from TRBV7-2 and TRBJ1-2; TRBD1 aligns across 9 bases. Unmatched junction bases numbered 9, after V lost 3 bases and J lost 4 bases. The CDR3 is 16 amino acids. CDR1 is SGHTA and CDR2 is FQGNSA in the germline V gene.

The J gene is TRBJ2-3, the V gene TRBV4-2; the D gene is possibly TRBD1 (6 bases). The CDR3 is 15 residues long. With 1 base removed from V and 3 bases from J, the gap between germline ends came to 11 bases. Germline V gives CDR1 LGHNA, CDR2 YNFKEQ. CDR3 sequence: CASSQVGAGTDTQYF. The CDR3 coding sequence is TGTGCCAGCAGCCAAGTGGGGGCCGGTACAGATACGCAGTATTTT.

V is TRBV7-8 and J is TRBJ2-5; tentative D call: TRBD2 (6 bases). Germline loops: CDR1 SGHVS, CDR2 FQNEAQ. The CDR3 runs to 15 residues. V gave up 2 bases and J gave up 1 base, with 11 bases separating them. The chain's CDR3 is CASSLWRVTQETQYF. CDR3 bases: TGTGCCAGCAGCTTATGGAGGGTTACCCAAGAGACCCAGTACTTC.

This chain uses TRBV5-1 with TRBJ1-1; 9 bases map to TRBD1. CDR1 SGHRS and CDR2 YFSETQ come from the germline V gene. This CDR3 spans 15 amino acids. Trimming removed 2 bases from V and 3 bases from J; junction bases left unmatched: 5. This chain's CDR3 is CASSFRTGDDTEAFF. Written as DNA, the CDR3 is TGCGCCAGCAGCTTTAGGACAGGGGACGACACTGAAGCTTTCTTT.

The J gene is TRBJ1-1, the V gene TRBV4-1, with 7 positions matching TRBD1. Germline trimming cut 2 bases from V and 8 bases from J; bases unmatched to any gene: 17. The germline CDR1 and CDR2 sequences are MGHRA and YSYEKL. The CDR3 contains 17 residues. The CDR3 here is CASSQTPWGTERTEAFF. The DNA of the CDR3 is TGCGCCAGCAGCCAAACTCCTTGGGGGACAGAGCGAACCGAAGCTTTCTTT.

The rearrangement uses TRBV6-2 or TRBV6-3 and TRBJ1-6; weak D call: TRBD1 (6 bases). V shed 2 bases and J shed 9 bases, with 17 bases lying between them. This CDR3 is built from 16 residues. CDR1 and CDR2 (germline): MNHEY, SVGEGT. The CDR3 loop reads CASSYGGRQAGSPLHF. The CDR3 DNA is TGTGCCAGCAGTTACGGGGGGCGACAGGCTGGTTCACCCCTCCACTTT.

This chain joins TRBV5-6 and TRBJ2-7; D is ambiguous. The V end was cut by 0 bases, the J end by 7 bases, with 11 bases between. The CDR3 runs to 13 residues. Germline V gene lookup returns CDR1 SGHDT and CDR2 YYEEEE. The chain's CDR3 is CASSLGHLFEQYF. The CDR3 DNA sequence: TGTGCCAGCAGCTTGGGACACCTTTTTGAGCAGTACTTC.

The V and J genes are TRBV5-4 and TRBJ2-3; unclear D gene. The CDR3 covers 12 residues. V shed 5 bases and J shed 0 bases, with 4 bases lying between them. The V gene's germline CDR1 is SGHNT and CDR2 YYREEE (reference sequence). CDR3 region: CASRESTDTQYF. The CDR3 DNA is TGTGCCAGCAGGGAGAGCACAGATACGCAGTATTTT.

V gene TRBV19 combines with J gene TRBJ1-2; D uncertain. V lost 2 bases, J lost 4 bases, and 8 bases lay in between. CDR1 is LNHDA, CDR2 SQIVND, per germline (reference sequence). The CDR3 has 13 amino acids. The CDR3: CASSIRRTYGYTF. CDR3 sequence (DNA): TGTGCCAGTAGTATAAGACGGACCTATGGCTACACCTTC.

The chain combines TRBV10-2 with TRBJ1-2; maybe TRBD1 (6 bases). The V gene's germline CDR1 is WSHSY and CDR2 SAAADI. This CDR3 is built from 18 residues. V lost 2 bases and J 1 base, leaving 20 bases between the germline ends. Written as DNA, the CDR3 is TGCGCCAGCAGTGAGAGAGGCAGGGGCTCCCGTTTTAACTATGGCTACACCTTC. Translation gives CASSERGRGSRFNYGYTF.

This clone was seen a single time. The chain joins TRBV11-1 to TRBJ1-2; D remains unclear. The V end was cut by 4 bases, the J end by 5 bases, with 14 bases between. The CDR3 spans 14 residues. The germline V gene encodes CDR1 SGHAT and CDR2 FQDESV (reference sequence). The CDR3 sequence: CASSSGRFWYGYTF. Here the CDR3 DNA reads TGTGCCAGCAGCTCAGGACGGTTTTGGTATGGCTACACCTTC.

V usage is TRBV4-3 and J usage is TRBJ1-1; D gene ambiguous. Trimming removed 4 bases at V and 4 bases at J, with 10 bases between. This CDR3 has 13 residues. The germline CDR1 and CDR2 sequences are LGHNA and YSLEER. CDR3 DNA sequence: TGCGCCAGCAGCCCAAATCGGGTCACTGAAGCTTTCTTT. It codes for CASSPNRVTEAFF.

J is TRBJ1-1 and V is TRBV6-5, with D hard to call. The CDR3 extends over 13 amino acids. The germline CDR1 and CDR2 sequences are MNHEY and SVGAGI. V dropped 7 bases and J dropped 5 bases, with 14 bases sitting between them. The CDR3 bases are TGTGCCAGCAAAAGGGTGGGGAAAACTGAAGCTTTCTTT. Encoded protein: CASKRVGKTEAFF.